The clone carrying this T cell receptor (beta chain) has a handful of counts. Its target is not known. From the 5' RACE reads, TCRdb called clonotypes with MiXCR, one entry per CDR3 protein. The sample lists approximately 260,000 distinct CDR3 sequences, about 14% occurring once. The data derive from a study of identical twins. General study findings and limits: Donors were not followed over many years; analysis was cross-sectional. There was more out-of-frame TCR alpha sharing in monozygotic twins than models estimated. In cord blood, abundant beta clonotypes had fewer insertions; memory showed no trend. Analyses based on zero insertions could be partly confounded by invariant MAIT and iNKT cells.

V trimming: 1 base; J trimming: 6 bases; junction bases outside the gene matches: 6. This CDR3 spans 16 amino acids. CDR1 and CDR2 from the germline V gene are SGDLS and YYNGEE. The gene calls are TRBV9 and TRBJ2-1, with 11 bases that match TRBD2. This receptor was taken from a woman younger than 30 in good health. Sequencing was carried out using memory (CD45RO+) T cells sorted from blood. The CDR3 loop reads CASSVRASGGSNEQFF. DNA of the CDR3: TGTGCCAGCAGCGTAAGGGCTAGCGGGGGGAGCAATGAGCAGTTCTTC. Drawing the rest from reference TRBV9 and TRBJ2-1, the complete variable domain is DSGVTQTPKHLITATGQRVTLRCSPRSGDLSVYWYQQSLDQGLQFLIQYYNGEERAKGNILERFSAQQFPDLHSELNLSSLELGDSALYFCASSVRASGGSNEQFFGPGTRLTVL.